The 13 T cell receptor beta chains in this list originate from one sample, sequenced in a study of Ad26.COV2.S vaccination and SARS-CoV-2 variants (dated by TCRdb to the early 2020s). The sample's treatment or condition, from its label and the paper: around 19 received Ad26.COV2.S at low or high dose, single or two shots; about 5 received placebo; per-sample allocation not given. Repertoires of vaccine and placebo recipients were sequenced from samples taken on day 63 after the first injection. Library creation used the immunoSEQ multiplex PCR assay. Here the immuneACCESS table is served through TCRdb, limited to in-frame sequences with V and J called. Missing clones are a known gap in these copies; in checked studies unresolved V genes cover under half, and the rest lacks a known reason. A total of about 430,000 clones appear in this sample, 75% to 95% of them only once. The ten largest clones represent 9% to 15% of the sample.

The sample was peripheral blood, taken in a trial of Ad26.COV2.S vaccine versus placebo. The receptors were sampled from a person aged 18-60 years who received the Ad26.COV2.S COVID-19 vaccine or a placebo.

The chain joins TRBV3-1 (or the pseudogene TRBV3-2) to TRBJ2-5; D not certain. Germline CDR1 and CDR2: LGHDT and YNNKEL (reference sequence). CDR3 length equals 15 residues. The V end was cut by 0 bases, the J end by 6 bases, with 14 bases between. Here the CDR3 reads CASSQDSSRIQTQYF. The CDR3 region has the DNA TGTGCCAGCAGCCAAGATTCATCGAGGATTCAGACCCAGTACTTC.

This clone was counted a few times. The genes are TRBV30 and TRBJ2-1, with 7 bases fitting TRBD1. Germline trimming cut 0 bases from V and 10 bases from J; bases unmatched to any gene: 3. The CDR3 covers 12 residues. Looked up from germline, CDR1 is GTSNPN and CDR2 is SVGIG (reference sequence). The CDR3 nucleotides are TGTGCCTGGAGTGTAATGGGACAGGAGCAGTTCTTC. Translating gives CAWSVMGQEQFF.

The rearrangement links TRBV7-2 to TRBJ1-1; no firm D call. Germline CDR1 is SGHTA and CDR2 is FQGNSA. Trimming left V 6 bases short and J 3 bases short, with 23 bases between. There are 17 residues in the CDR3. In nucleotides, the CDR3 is TGTGCCAGCAGTCCCGACCCCTGGCGGGCCGAACACACTGAAGCTTTCTTT. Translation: CASSPDPWRAEHTEAFF.

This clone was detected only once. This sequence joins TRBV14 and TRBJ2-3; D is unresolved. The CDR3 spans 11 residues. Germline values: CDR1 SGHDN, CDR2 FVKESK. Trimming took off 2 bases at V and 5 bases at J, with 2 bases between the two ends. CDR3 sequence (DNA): TGTGCCAGCAGCCAAAGAGATACGCAGTATTTT. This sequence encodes CASSQRDTQYF.

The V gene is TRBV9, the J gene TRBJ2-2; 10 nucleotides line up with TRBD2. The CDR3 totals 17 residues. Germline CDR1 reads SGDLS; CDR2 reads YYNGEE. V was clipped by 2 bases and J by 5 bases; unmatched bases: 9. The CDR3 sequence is CASSVQEREGRTGELFF. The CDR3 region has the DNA TGTGCCAGCAGCGTCCAAGAGCGGGAGGGGCGAACCGGGGAGCTGTTTTTT.

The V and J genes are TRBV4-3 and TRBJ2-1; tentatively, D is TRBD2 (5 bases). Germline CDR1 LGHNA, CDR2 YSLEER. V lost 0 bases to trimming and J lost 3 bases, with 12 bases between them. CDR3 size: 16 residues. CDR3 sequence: CASSQDRVAGYNEQFF. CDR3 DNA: TGCGCCAGCAGCCAAGATAGGGTGGCGGGCTACAATGAGCAGTTCTTC.

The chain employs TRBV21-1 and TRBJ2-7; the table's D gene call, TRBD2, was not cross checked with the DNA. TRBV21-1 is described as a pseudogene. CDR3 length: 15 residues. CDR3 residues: CASSKDRYRRLGQYF. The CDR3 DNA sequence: TGTGCCAGCAGCAAAGACCGCTACCGGCGACTGGGGCAGTACTTC.

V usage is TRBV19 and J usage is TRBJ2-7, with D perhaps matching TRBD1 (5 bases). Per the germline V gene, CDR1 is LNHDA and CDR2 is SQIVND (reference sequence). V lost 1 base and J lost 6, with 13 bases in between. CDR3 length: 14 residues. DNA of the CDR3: TGTGCCAGTAGTATAGTGGGCGGACACCCCGAGCAGTACTTC. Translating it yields CASSIVGGHPEQYF.

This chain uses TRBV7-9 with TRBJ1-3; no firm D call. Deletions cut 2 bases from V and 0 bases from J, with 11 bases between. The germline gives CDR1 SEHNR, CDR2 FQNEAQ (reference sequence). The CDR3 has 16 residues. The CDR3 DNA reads TGTGCCAGCAGCTTACTCACAGCTCACTCTGGAAACACCATATATTTT. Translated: CASSLLTAHSGNTIYF.

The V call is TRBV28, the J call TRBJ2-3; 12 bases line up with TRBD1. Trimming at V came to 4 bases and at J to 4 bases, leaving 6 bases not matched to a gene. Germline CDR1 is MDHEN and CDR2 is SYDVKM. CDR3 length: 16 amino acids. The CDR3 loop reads CASSSGTGGGADTQYF. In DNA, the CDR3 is TGTGCCAGCAGTTCGGGGACAGGGGGCGGGGCAGATACGCAGTATTTT.

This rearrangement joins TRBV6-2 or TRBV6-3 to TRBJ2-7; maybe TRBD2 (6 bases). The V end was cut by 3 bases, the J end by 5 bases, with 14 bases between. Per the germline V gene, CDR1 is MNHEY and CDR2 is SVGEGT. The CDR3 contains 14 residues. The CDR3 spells CASSYLGTSNEQYF. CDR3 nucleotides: TGTGCCAGCAGTTATCTCGGGACTTCTAACGAGCAGTACTTC.

DNA of the CDR3: TGTGCCAGCAGCCCTGTCGCTAGCGGGAGGCACAATGAGCAGTTCTTC. Encoded protein: CASSPVASGRHNEQFF. The chain employs TRBV28 and TRBJ2-1; 11 bases are a match to TRBD2. Germline CDR1 and CDR2: MDHEN and SYDVKM. There are 16 residues in the CDR3. After removal of 6 bases from V and 5 bases from J, the junction contained 9 bases not matched to a gene.

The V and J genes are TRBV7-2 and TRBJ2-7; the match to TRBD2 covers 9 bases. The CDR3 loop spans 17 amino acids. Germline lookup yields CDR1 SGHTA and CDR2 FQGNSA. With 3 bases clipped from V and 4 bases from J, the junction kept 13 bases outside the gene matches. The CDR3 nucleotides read TGTGCCAGCAGCTTGGGGACCCTAGCGGGAAGTTGGTACGAGCAGTACTTC. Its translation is CASSLGTLAGSWYEQYF.